This T cell receptor (beta chain) was recovered during a study of regulatory T cells in long-lasting Graves disease. Overall study: Persistent cases took antithyroid drugs over 5 years and stayed TSH receptor antibody positive.

Stated time point: persistent/refractory GD, antithyroid drugs over 5 years with positive TRAb. RNA from PBMCs was the source of the TCR library. This clonotype has a count of ten or more. Antigen unknown. Study-level points and caveats: The small sample size may have reduced accuracy.

V was shortened by 0 bases and J by 7 bases, with 18 bases between the two germline ends. The length of the CDR3 is 16 residues. Germline V gene data show CDR1 as MGHRA and CDR2 as YSYEKL. Library construction for TCR beta used iRepertoire HTBI primers and Arm-PCR of CDR3 regions. In the original analysis: Samples revealed approximately 67 TRBV and roughly 15 TRBJ segments. From the multiplex PCR reads, TCRdb called clonotypes with MiXCR, one entry per CDR3 protein. TCRdb, not the authors, supplied the V and J calls. The sample has fewer than 400,000 distinct CDR3 sequences; around 20% are singletons.

This sequence joins TRBV4-1 and TRBJ1-2; possibly TRBD1 for D (6 bases). This receptor was taken from a female donor with Graves disease. The sequences come from peripheral blood mononuclear cells (PBMCs), collected when the disease was refractory, from a patient treated with antithyroid drugs. This CDR3 is CASSQDPGGVQSGYTF. The CDR3 bases are TGCGCCAGCAGCCAAGATCCGGGGGGCGTTCAGTCTGGCTACACCTTC.